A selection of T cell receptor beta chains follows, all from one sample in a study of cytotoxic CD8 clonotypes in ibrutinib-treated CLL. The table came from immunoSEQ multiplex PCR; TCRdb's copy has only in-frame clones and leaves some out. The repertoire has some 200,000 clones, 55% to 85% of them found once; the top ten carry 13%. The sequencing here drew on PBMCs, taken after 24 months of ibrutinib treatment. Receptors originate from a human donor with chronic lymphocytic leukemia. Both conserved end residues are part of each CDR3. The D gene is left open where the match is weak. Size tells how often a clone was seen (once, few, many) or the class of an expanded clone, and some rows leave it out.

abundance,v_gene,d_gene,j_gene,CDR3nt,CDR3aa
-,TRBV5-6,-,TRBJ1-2,TGTGCCAGCAGCTCGCGTCGGCAACAGCCCCACTATGGCTACACCTTC,CASSSRRQQPHYGYTF
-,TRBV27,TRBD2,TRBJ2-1,TGTGCCAGCACCACATGGACTAGCGGGAGGCTTGGTGAGCAGTTCTTC,CASTTWTSGRLGEQFF
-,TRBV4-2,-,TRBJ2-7,TGTGCCAGCAGCCAAGTCGAGGGAGGACGCTACGAGCAGTACTTC,CASSQVEGGRYEQYF
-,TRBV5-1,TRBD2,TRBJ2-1,TGCGCCAGCAGCTTGGCTCTAGCGGGAGGCTACAATGAGCAGTTCTTC,CASSLALAGGYNEQFF
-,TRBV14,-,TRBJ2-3,TGTGCCAGCAGCCAAGGCCACAGCCGAGGGACAGATACGCAGTATTTT,CASSQGHSRGTDTQYF
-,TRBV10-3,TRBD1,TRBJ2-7,TGTGCCATCAGCCAGGGACAGGGGGGTGTGGACGAGCAGTACTTC,CAISQGQGGVDEQYF
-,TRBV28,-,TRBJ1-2,TGTGCCAGCAGTTTAAGGGGCGCCGGATCTGGCTACACCTTC,CASSLRGAGSGYTF
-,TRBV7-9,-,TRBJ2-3,TGTGCCAGCAGCTTAGACAGGGTTTTCACAGATACGCAGTATTTT,CASSLDRVFTDTQYF
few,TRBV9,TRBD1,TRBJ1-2,TGTGCCAGCAGCGTAGGGCAGGGGGCCTATGGCTACACCTTC,CASSVGQGAYGYTF
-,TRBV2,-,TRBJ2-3,TGTGCCAGCAGTGACCTTTGGGGGGCGGATACGCAGTATTTT,CASSDLWGADTQYF
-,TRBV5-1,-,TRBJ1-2,TGCGCCAGCAGCACCCCTCCGGTGCTTGGGGGCTACACCTTC,CASSTPPVLGGYTF
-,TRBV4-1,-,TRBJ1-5,TGCGCCAGCAGCCAAGCCTCAGGGGACTTCACTCAGCCCCAGCATTTT,CASSQASGDFTQPQHF
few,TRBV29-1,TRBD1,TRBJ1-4,TGCAGCGTTGGGACAGGGGGAGAAAAACTGTTTTTT,CSVGTGGEKLFF
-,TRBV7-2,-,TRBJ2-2,TGTGCCAGCAGCTTAGCGGCGAACACCGGGGAGCTGTTTTTT,CASSLAANTGELFF
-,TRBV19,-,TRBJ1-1,TGTGCCAGTAGTCGCAGGGTAGATACTGAAGCTTTCTTT,CASSRRVDTEAFF
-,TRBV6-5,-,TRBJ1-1,TGTGCCAGCAGTTACGAGATGAACACTGAAGCTTTCTTT,CASSYEMNTEAFF
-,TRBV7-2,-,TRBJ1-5,TGTGCCAGCAGCTTACGGGTTGGTCAGCCCCAGCATTTT,CASSLRVGQPQHF
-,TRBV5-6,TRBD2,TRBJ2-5,TGTGCCAGCAGCTTTCGACTAGCGGGAGCTTCGGGAGAGACCCAGTACTTC,CASSFRLAGASGETQYF
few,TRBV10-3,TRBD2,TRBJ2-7,TGTGCCATCAGTGAGTTTCGGGGACTAGCGGGAGTCGAGCAGTACTTC,CAISEFRGLAGVEQYF
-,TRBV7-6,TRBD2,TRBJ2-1,TGTGCCAGCAGCTTTGAGCGGGAGTCCTACAATGAGCAGTTCTTC,CASSFERESYNEQFF
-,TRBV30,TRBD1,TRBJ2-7,TGTGCCTGGAGTGTTCCAGGGGGTTCCTACGAGCAGTACTTC,CAWSVPGGSYEQYF
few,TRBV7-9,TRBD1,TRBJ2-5,TGTGCCAGCAGCAAAGCCGGGACAGTCCAAGAGACCCAGTACTTC,CASSKAGTVQETQYF
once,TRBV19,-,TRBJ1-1,TGTGCCAGTAGTATAGGGGGTAATTTGGGCGGCACTGAAGCTTTCTTT,CASSIGGNLGGTEAFF
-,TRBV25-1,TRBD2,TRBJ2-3,TGTGCCAGCAGTGACAAGGCTAGCGGGAGGGACACAGATACGCAGTATTTT,CASSDKASGRDTDTQYF
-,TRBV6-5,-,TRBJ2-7,TGTGCCAGCAGTTACTCGAGTGCAGTGAGCTCCTACGAGCAGTACTTC,CASSYSSAVSSYEQYF
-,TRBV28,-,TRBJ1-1,TGTGCCAGCGGAATAGAGGCTTACACTGAAGCTTTCTTT,CASGIEAYTEAFF
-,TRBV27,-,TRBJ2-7,TGTGCCAGCAGTTTATCGATGGCGGGGAAGCAGTACTTC,CASSLSMAGKQYF
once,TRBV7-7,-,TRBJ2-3,TGTGCCAGCAGCTTAGGGCTACCACCAGATACGCAGTATTTT,CASSLGLPPDTQYF
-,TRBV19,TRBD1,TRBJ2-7,TGTGCCAGTAAAAGCCGGGACAGTCTCTACGAGCAGTACTTC,CASKSRDSLYEQYF
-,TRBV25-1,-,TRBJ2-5,TGTGCCAGCAGTGAATTTGTAGGGAATGAGACCCAGTACTTC,CASSEFVGNETQYF
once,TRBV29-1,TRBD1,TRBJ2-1,TGCAGCGTAGGACAGGGTTTCAATGAGCAGTTCTTC,CSVGQGFNEQFF
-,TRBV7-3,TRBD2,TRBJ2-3,TGTGCCAGCAGCTTAAAGTTTGAACTAGCGGGAGACATAAATACGCAGTATTTT,CASSLKFELAGDINTQYF
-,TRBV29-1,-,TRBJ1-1,TGCAGCGTCGTCATAGGGCAGAACACTGAAGCTTTCTTT,CSVVIGQNTEAFF
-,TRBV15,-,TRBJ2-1,TGTGCCACCAGCAGAGCGAGGCTCAACAATGAGCAGTTCTTC,CATSRARLNNEQFF
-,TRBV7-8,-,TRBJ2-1,TGTGCCAGCAGCAAAGGGACGCTCGGTGAGCAGTTCTTC,CASSKGTLGEQFF
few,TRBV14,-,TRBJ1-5,TGTGCCAGCAGCCGGACACAGGGTCAGCCCCAGCATTTT,CASSRTQGQPQHF
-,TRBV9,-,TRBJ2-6,TGTGCCAGCAGCGTTTCAGGGGCTGGGGCCAACGTCCTGACTTTC,CASSVSGAGANVLTF
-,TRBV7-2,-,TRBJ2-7,TGTGCCAGCAGCCTAGGACCTCGGTACGAGCAGTACTTC,CASSLGPRYEQYF
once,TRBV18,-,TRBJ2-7,TGTGCCAGCTTCCGGGACAACTCCTACGAGCAGTACTTC,CASFRDNSYEQYF
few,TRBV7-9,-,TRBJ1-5,TGTGCCAGCAGCGTACAGGGAGGACAGCCCCAGCATTTT,CASSVQGGQPQHF
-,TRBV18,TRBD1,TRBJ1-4,TGTGCCAGCTCCCCTCGACAGGGAGGATCTAATGAAAAACTGTTTTTT,CASSPRQGGSNEKLFF
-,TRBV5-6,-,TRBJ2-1,TGTGCCAGCAGCTTGGCCGCGTGGCAGGGACGGTACAATGAGCAGTTCTTC,CASSLAAWQGRYNEQFF
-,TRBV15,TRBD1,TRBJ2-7,TGTGCCACCAGCAGAGAGTACAGGGGTTTCTACGAGCAGTACTTC,CATSREYRGFYEQYF
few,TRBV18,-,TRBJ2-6,TGTGCCAGCTCACCAACCTCAGGGTCTGGGGCCAACGTCCTGACTTTC,CASSPTSGSGANVLTF
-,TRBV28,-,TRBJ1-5,TGTGCCAGCAGTGTGTACAATCAGCCCCAGCATTTT,CASSVYNQPQHF
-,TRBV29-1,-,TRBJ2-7,TGCAGCGTTGAAGGTCTCCGTTACGAGCAGTACTTC,CSVEGLRYEQYF
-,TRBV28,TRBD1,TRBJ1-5,TGTGCCAGCAGCCCGGGACAGGGTTGGGTACATCAGCCCCAGCATTTT,CASSPGQGWVHQPQHF
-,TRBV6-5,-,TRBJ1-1,TGTGCCAGCAGTTACGCCCGGGGATCCGGCGCTTTCTTT,CASSYARGSGAFF